This TCR beta chain was sequenced in a study of CD8 T cells in ankylosing spondylitis (dated by TCRdb to the late 2010s). With respect to the entire study: T cell receptor beta repertoires were profiled in healthy donors and ankylosing spondylitis patients so that disease-linked TCR variants could be found. Peripheral blood samples were taken, and synovial fluid was additionally collected from ankylosing spondylitis patients. The full study cohort was made up of roughly 25 ankylosing spondylitis patients and more than 90 healthy donors.

Study-level results and caveats: In peripheral blood, the disease-linked clones were found at relatively low frequencies and had a CD8+ phenotype. The disease-linked clones were reported to be significantly enriched in matched synovial fluid samples from ankylosing spondylitis patients. A TCR beta motif made up of 7 to 9 highly homologous amino acid variants appeared to be characteristic of blood from ankylosing spondylitis patients. Some of the motif variants had been reported before in the synovial fluid and blood of reactive arthritis patients, a finding that suggests common disease-initiation mechanisms.

This sample was sequenced with an Illumina HiSeq 2500. TCR beta libraries were prepared by quantitative 5'-RACE with molecular barcodes. The study's processing was this. Disease-linked TCR variants were identified with a new computational method built on a probabilistic model of VDJ rearrangement. TCRdb reran the public reads through fastp at Q25 and MiXCR, keeping productive beta chains. Every entry covers one CDR3 protein and lists the most common genes and DNA from its rows. TCRdb's processing, not the study's, gives the V and J calls here. A total of about 450,000 distinct CDR3 sequences appear in this sample, roughly a quarter of them only once. In total, the top ten clones hold about 0.92% of the sample. On this clonotype: The target of this receptor is not known. A junction boundary mismatches the germline segment, possibly from a read error.

The sequencing input was blood, either unsorted or a sorted T cell fraction (not recorded which). This clonotype was sampled from a male donor with ankylosing spondylitis.

The bases are TGCTGTGCTAGCCTAGCGGGAGTCTCTTACAATGAGCAGTTCTTC. Its translation reads: CCASLAGVSYNEQFF. The chain is made from TRBV20-1 and TRBJ2-1; the central 10 bases match TRBD2. The CDR3 holds 15 amino acids from the cysteine to the phenylalanine. The only DNA kept is the CDR3, 45 bases in frame from the first base. The CDR1 and CDR2 encoded by the germline V gene (reference sequence) are DFQATT and SNEGSKA.